This TCR beta chain came from a study of blood T cell repertoires in COVID-19. In the original analysis: Cell counts per sample came from amplifying reference gene primers. The assay was immunoSEQ multiplex PCR, and TCRdb's table has in-frame clones only and misses some. The DNA gave D and trimming, while V, J and clone size come from that table. This table has about 69,000 clones, approximately 79% appearing once. The CDR3 is 15 amino acids. The genes are TRBV12-1 and TRBJ2-1; the table's D call, TRBD1, has no DNA check behind it. TRBV12-1 is tagged as a pseudogene. The specimen sequenced was peripheral blood. This sequence was found in a man aged 55 to 70 with acute or convalescent COVID-19. The CDR3 is CASSPGQGNSNEQFF. The CDR3 DNA follows: TGTGCCAGCAGCCCGGGACAGGGGAATTCCAATGAGCAGTTCTTC.